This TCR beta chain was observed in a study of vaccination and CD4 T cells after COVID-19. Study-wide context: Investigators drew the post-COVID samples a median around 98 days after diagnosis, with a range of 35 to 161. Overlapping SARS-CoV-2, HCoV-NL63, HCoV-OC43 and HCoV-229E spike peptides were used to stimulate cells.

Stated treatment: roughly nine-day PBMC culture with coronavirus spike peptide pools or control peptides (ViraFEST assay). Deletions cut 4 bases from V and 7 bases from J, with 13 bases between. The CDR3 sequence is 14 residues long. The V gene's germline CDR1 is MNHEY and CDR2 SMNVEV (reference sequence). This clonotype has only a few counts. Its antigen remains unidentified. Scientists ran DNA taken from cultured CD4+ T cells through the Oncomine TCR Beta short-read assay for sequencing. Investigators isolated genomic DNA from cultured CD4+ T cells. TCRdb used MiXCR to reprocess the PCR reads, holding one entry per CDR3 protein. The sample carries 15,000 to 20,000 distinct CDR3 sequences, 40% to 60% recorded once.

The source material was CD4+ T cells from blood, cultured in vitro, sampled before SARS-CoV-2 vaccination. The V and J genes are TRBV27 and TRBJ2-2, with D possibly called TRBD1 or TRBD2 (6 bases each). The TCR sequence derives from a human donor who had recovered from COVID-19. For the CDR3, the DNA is TGTGCCAGCAGTTCCCGGGGGCATCACGGGGAGCTGTTTTTT. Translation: CASSSRGHHGELFF.